This is a list of T cell receptor beta chains from one sample in a study of vaccination and CD4 T cells after COVID-19. These receptors have no known antigen. TCRdb used MiXCR to reprocess the PCR reads, holding one entry per CDR3 protein. This table has over 5,500 distinct CDR3 sequences, around half appearing once. The sample consisted of CD4+ T cells from blood, cultured in vitro. Receptor source: a human donor in good health. CDR3s include the opening cysteine and the closing phenylalanine or tryptophan. A D gene is named only where the DNA matches it firmly. Not every row has a clone size; where given, it reads once, few, many or a size class.

v_call	clone_size	j_call	d_call	cdr3_nt	cdr3_aa
TRBV7-2	NA	TRBJ2-7	TRBD1	TGTGCCAGCAGCTTAATGACAGGGTACTACGAGCAGTACTTC	CASSLMTGYYEQYF
TRBV7-2	NA	TRBJ2-3	TRBD2	TGTGCCAGCAGCTTAAAGCGGGGGGGCCCTGATACGCAGTATTTT	CASSLKRGGPDTQYF
TRBV7-4	NA	TRBJ2-3	NA	TGTGCCAGCAGCTGGACGGAAAGCACAGATACGCAGTATTTT	CASSWTESTDTQYF
TRBV5-1	NA	TRBJ2-1	TRBD1	TGCGCCAGCAGCTGGCAACAGGGGGCGAGGAATGAGCAGTTCTTC	CASSWQQGARNEQFF
TRBV5-4	few	TRBJ1-2	NA	TGTGCCAGCAGCTTGGCGGGGGCGCTTGACTATGGCTACACCTTC	CASSLAGALDYGYTF
TRBV6-1	few	TRBJ1-1	NA	TGTGCCAGCAGTCGGGGTAAGTGGACAGAGGTATACACTGAAGCTTTCTTT	CASSRGKWTEVYTEAFF
TRBV28	NA	TRBJ1-2	NA	TGTGCCAGCAGTATACGGGGCCTAAGGGACTATGGCTACACCTTC	CASSIRGLRDYGYTF
TRBV19	NA	TRBJ1-1	NA	TGTGCCAGTAGGACAGGCTCCTTGATGAACACTGAAGCTTTCTTT	CASRTGSLMNTEAFF
TRBV6-2/TRBV6-3	few	TRBJ1-1	TRBD1	TGTGCCAGCGGATTGACAGGGGGCTCACGGGCTTTCTTT	CASGLTGGSRAFF
TRBV7-2	NA	TRBJ1-6	NA	TGTGCCAGCAGTCGCGACAGAAGGTCCTCACCCCTCCACTTT	CASSRDRRSSPLHF
TRBV19	NA	TRBJ2-1	NA	TGTGCCAGTAGTATCGGGGTCGGGGATGAGCAGTTCTTC	CASSIGVGDEQFF
TRBV20-1	few	TRBJ2-7	TRBD2	TGCAGTGCTAGAGATGCACTAGCGGGAGGATACGAGCAGTACTTC	CSARDALAGGYEQYF
TRBV12-3/TRBV12-4	NA	TRBJ1-1	NA	TGTGCCAGCAGTTTCGGGCTGAACACTGAAGCTTTCTTT	CASSFGLNTEAFF
TRBV21-1	NA	TRBJ1-1	NA	TGTGCCAGCAGCAAAGAGCCGGGGAACACTGAAGCTTTCTTT	CASSKEPGNTEAFF
TRBV10-3	few	TRBJ2-7	NA	TGTGCCATCAGTGGGACCGTTGGCGAGCAGTACTTC	CAISGTVGEQYF
TRBV15	NA	TRBJ1-5	NA	TGTGCCACCAGCAGGGGGGATTTCAATCAGCCCCAGCATTTT	CATSRGDFNQPQHF